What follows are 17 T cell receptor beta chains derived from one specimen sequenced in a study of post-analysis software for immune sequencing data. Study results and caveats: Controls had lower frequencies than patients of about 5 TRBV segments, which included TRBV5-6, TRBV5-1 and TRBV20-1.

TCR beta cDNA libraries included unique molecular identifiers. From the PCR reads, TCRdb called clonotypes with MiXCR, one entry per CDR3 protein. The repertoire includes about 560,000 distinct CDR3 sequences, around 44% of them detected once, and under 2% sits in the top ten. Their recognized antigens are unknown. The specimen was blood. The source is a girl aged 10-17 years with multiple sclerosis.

CDR3 nucleotides: TGCGCCAGCAGCGTTCCGACTAGCGGGAGCCCCTCCACAGATACGCAGTATTTT. As protein: CASSVPTSGSPSTDTQYF. The gene calls are TRBV5-1 and TRBJ2-3; 12 bases are a match to TRBD2. Looked up from germline, CDR1 is SGHRS and CDR2 is YFSETQ. The CDR3 is 18 amino acids. V lost 4 bases to trimming and J lost 2 bases; unmatched junction nucleotides: 11.

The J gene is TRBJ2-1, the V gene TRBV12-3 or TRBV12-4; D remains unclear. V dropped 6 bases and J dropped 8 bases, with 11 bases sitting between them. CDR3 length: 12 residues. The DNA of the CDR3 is TGTGCCAGCAGCCTCTGGAGTGATGAGCAGTTCTTC. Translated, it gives CASSLWSDEQFF.

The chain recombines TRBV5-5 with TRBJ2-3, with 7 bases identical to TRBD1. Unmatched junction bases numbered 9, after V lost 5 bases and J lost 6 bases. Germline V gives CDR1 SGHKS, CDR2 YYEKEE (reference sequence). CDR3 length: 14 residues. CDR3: CASRGGQAGDTQYF. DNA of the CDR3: TGTGCCAGCAGGGGCGGACAGGCCGGGGATACGCAGTATTTT.

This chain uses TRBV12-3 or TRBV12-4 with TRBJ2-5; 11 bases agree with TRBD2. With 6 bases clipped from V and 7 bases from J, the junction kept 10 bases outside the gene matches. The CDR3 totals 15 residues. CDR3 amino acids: CASRLGTSGEMTQYF. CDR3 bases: TGTGCCAGCAGACTCGGGACTAGCGGTGAGATGACCCAGTACTTC.

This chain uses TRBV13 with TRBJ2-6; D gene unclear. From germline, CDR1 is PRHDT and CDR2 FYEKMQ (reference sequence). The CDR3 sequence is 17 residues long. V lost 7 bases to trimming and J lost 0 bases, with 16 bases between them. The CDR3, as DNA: TGTGCCAGCACCCTCCTGGACGGAAGCTCTGGGGCCAACGTCCTGACTTTC. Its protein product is CASTLLDGSSGANVLTF. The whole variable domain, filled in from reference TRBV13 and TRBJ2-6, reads AAGVIQSPRHLIKEKRETATLKCYPIPRHDTVYWYQQGPGQDPQFLISFYEKMQSDKGSIPDRFSAQQFSDYHSELNMSSLELGDSALYFCASTLLDGSSGANVLTFGAGSRLTVL.

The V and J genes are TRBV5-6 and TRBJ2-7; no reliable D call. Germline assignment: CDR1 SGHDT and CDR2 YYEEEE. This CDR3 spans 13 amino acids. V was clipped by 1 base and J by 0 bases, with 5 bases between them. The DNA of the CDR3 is TGTGCCAGCAGCTTGTACGTCTCCTACGAGCAGTACTTC. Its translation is CASSLYVSYEQYF.

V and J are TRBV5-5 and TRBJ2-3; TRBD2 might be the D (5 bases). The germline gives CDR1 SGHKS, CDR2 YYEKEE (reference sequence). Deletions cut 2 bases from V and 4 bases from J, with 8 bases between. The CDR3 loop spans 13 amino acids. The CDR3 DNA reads TGTGCCAGCAGCTTCGAGGGAGCAGATACGCAGTATTTT. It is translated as CASSFEGADTQYF.

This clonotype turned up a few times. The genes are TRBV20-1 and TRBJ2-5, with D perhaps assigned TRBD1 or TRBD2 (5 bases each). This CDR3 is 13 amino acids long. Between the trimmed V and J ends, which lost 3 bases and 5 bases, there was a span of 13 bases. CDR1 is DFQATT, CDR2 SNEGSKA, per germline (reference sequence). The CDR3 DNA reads TGCAGTGCTAGGGGACGGTATCAGGAGACCCAGTACTTC. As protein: CSARGRYQETQYF.

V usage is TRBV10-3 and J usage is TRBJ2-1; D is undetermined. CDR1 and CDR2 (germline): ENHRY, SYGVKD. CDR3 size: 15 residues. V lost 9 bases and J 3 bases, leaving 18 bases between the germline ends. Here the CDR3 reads CAINIDGEDYNEQFF. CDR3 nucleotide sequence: TGTGCCATAAATATAGACGGAGAGGACTACAATGAGCAGTTCTTC.

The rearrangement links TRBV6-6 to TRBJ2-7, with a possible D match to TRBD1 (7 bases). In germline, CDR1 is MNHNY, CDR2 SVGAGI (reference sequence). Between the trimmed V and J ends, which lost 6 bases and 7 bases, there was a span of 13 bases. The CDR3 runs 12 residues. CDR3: CASSPRGREQYF. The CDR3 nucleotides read TGTGCCAGCAGCCCCAGGGGGAGGGAGCAGTACTTC.

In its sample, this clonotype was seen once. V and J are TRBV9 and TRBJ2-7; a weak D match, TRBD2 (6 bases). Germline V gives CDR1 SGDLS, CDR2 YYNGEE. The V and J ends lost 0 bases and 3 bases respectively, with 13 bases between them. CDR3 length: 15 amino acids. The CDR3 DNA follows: TGTGCCAGCAGCGTAGGTGATAGCGGAAACTACGAGCAGTACTTC. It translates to CASSVGDSGNYEQYF.

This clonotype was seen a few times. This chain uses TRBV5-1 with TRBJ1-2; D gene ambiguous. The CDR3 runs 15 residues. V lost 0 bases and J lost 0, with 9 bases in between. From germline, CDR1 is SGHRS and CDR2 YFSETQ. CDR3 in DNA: TGCGCCAGCAGCTTGGCCTTGGAGTCTAACTATGGCTACACCTTC. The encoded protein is CASSLALESNYGYTF.

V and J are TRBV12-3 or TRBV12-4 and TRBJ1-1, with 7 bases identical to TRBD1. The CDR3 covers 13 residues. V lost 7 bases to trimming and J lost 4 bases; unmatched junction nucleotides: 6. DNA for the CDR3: TGTGCCAGCACCAAAGACAGGGTCACTGAAGCTTTCTTT. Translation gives CASTKDRVTEAFF.

The CDR3 sequence is CASSPPYRGFYEQYF. CDR3 DNA: TGTGCCAGCAGTCCTCCTTACAGGGGATTCTACGAGCAGTACTTC. The V gene is TRBV12-3 or TRBV12-4, the J gene TRBJ2-7; 7 bases line up with TRBD1. CDR3 length: 15 amino acids. The J segment lost 3 bases and the V segment lost 5 bases, leaving 10 bases of the junction unmatched.

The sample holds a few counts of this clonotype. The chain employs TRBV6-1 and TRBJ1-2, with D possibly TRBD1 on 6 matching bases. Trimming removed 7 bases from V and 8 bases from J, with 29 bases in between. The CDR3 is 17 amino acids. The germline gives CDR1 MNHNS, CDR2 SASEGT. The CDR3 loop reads CASKKRMGQGWGGGYTF. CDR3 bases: TGTGCCAGCAAAAAGAGAATGGGTCAGGGGTGGGGTGGCGGCTACACCTTC.

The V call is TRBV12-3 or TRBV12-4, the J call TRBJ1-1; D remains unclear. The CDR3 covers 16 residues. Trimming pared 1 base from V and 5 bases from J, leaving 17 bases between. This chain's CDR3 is CASSLVAGGPGTEAFF. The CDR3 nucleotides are TGTGCCAGCAGTTTAGTTGCCGGAGGCCCGGGGACTGAAGCTTTCTTT.

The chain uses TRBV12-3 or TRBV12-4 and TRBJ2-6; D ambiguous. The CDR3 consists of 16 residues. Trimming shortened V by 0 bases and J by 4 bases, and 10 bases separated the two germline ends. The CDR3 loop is CASSLALLVGANVLTF. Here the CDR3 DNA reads TGTGCCAGCAGTTTAGCGCTACTGGTAGGGGCCAACGTCCTGACTTTC.